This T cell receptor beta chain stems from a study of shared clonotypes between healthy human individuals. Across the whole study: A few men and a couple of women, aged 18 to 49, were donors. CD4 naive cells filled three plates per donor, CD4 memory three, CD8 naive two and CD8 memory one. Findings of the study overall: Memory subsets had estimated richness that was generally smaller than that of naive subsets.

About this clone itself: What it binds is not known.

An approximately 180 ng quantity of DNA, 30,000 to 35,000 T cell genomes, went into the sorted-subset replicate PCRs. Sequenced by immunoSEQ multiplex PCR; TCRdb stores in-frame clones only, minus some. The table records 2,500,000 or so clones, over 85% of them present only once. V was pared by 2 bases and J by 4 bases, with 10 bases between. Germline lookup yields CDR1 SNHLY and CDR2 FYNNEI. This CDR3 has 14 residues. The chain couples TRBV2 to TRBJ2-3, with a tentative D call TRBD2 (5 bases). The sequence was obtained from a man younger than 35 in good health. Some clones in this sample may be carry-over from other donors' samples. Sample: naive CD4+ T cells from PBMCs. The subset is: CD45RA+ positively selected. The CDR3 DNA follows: TGTGCCAGCAGTGAAAGTGCGGGCCCAGATACGCAGTATTTT. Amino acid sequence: CASSESAGPDTQYF. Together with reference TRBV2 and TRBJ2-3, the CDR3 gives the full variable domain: EPEVTQTPSHQVTQMGQEVILRCVPISNHLYFYWYRQILGQKVEFLVSFYNNEISEKSEIFDDQFSVERPDGSNFTLKIRSTKLEDSAMYFCASSESAGPDTQYFGPGTRLTVL.